This T cell receptor beta chain was identified in a study of cytomegalovirus exposure and HLA in healthy donors. With 60 Vbeta and 13 Jbeta primers, the PCR was carried out. Sequencing was performed with immunoSEQ multiplex PCR; in TCRdb, only in-frame clones are kept and a portion is missing. The repertoire holds more than 200,000 clones, with around 80% as singletons. The CDR3 covers 16 residues. The trim removed 0 bases at V and 7 bases at J, leaving 8 bases unmatched. Germline V gene data show CDR1 as SGHRS and CDR2 as YFSETQ. This sequence was found in a girl between 2 and 10 years old in good health and CMV-seronegative. V is TRBV5-1 and J is TRBJ2-7; 12 bases map to TRBD2. Sequences were obtained from PBMCs. The chain's CDR3 is CASSLEASGGASEQYF. CDR3 bases: TGCGCCAGCAGCTTGGAGGCTAGCGGGGGGGCCAGTGAGCAGTACTTC.